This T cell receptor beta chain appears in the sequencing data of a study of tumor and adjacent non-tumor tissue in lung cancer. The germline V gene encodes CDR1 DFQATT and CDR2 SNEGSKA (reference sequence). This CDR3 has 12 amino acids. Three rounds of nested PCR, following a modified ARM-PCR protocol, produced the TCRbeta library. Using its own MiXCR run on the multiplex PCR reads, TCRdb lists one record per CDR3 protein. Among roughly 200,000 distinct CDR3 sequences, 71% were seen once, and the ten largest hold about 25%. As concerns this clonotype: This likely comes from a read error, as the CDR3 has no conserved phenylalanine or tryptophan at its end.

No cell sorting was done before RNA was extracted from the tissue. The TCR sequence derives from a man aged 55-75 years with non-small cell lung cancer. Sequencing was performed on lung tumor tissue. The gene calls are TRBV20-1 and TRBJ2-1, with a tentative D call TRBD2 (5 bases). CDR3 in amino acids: CGAERAHNEQFL. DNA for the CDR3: TGCGGTGCCGAGAGGGCTCACAATGAGCAGTTCTTA.